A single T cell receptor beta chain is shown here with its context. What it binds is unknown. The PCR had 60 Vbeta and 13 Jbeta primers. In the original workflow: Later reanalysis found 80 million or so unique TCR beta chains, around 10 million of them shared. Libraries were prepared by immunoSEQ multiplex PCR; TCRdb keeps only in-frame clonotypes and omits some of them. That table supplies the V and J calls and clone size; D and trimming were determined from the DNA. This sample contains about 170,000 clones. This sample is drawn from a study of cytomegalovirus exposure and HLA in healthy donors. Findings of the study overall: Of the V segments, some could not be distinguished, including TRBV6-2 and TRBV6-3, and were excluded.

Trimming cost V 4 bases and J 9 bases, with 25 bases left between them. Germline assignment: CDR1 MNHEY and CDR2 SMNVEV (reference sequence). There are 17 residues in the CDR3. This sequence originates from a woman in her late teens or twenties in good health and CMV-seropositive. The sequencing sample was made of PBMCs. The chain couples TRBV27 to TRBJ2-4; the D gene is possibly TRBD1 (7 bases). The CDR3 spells CASSSRQGLSPTGIQYF. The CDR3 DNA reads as TGTGCCAGCAGTTCCCGACAGGGACTTTCACCAACGGGCATTCAGTACTTC.